This TCR beta chain was sequenced in a study of monozygotic twins with inflammatory bowel disease. Using the 5' RACE reads, TCRdb records one entry per CDR3 protein without DNA. This table holds 440,000 or so distinct CDR3 sequences. Study findings and constraints: No difference in repertoire similarity was seen between concordant and discordant twins, possibly because power was limited. Neither one strong signal nor one clonotype associated with IBD was supported. Clonotypes shared with others were fewer in IBD patients than in healthy twins, especially with disease activity.

CDR3 length: 14 residues. The V gene's germline CDR1 is MNHEY and CDR2 SMNVEV (reference sequence). As for this clonotype: The antigen is not known.

The gene calls are TRBV27 and TRBJ2-5; the D call from TCRdb, TRBD1, cannot be confirmed without DNA. The material sequenced was blood. The clonotype originates from a human donor with ulcerative colitis or Crohn's disease, or a healthy co-twin of an affected twin (not recorded which). The CDR3 spells CASSATGTGETQYF.